The sequence of this T cell receptor beta chain was determined in a study of blood T cells in healthy people across ages. Study-level findings and limits: Long-lived donors carried more naive CD4+ cells and greater diversity than aged donors. As naive T cell percentage varied, TCR beta diversity correlated strongly with it.

In its sample, this clonotype was seen a few times. What it recognizes is unknown. The authors ran a second PCR of about 7 to 11 cycles using a sample-barcoded 5' primer and a J-beta primer mix. Each cDNA molecule was tagged by a template-switch adaptor that had 12 random nucleotides. TCRdb re-derived calls from the 5' RACE reads in MiXCR, one entry per CDR3 protein. In the table there are about 930,000 distinct CDR3 sequences, 25% to 30% of which are singletons. The CDR3 has 18 amino acids. V lost 4 bases to trimming and J lost 0 bases; unmatched junction nucleotides: 10. Germline V gene sequence: CDR1 SGHRS, CDR2 YFSETQ. This sample also belongs to another study, concerning T cells of mothers and their children. This second study notes: Thymic selection molds TCR recombination output in a comparable way in related and unrelated pairs.

Material: blood. The sequence came from a woman aged 40 to 50 in good health. This chain links TRBV5-1 with TRBJ2-6, with 7 bases aligning to TRBD1. The CDR3 DNA is TGCGCCAGCAGCACCGGGACAGTTGTCTTCTCTGGGGCCAACGTCCTGACTTTC. This codes for CASSTGTVVFSGANVLTF.